This is a list of T cell receptor beta chains from one sample in a study of blood T cell repertoires in COVID-19. Here immunoSEQ multiplex PCR was the method, and the copy in TCRdb shows in-frame clones only, minus some. Altogether about 38,000 clones are present, nearly 90% being singletons, with the ten largest covering 25% to 30%. The material sequenced was peripheral blood. The receptor source for this set is a man aged 60 to 69 with active or convalescent COVID-19. Both conserved end residues are part of each CDR3. The D gene is left open where the match is weak. Not all rows give a size; the values are once, few, many and, for expanded clones, a class.

>TRBJ2-7|TRBV6-5|TRBD1|.
TGTGCCAGCAGACGGACAGGGTACGAGCAGTACTTC
CASRRTGYEQYF
>TRBJ2-3|TRBV10-1|TRBD2|.
TGCGCCAGCAGTGGGGGACTAGCCGCAGATACGCAGTATTTT
CASSGGLAADTQYF
>TRBJ2-3|TRBV30|.|.
TGTGCCTGGAGCCCCGGGACTCCTACGCAGTATTTT
CAWSPGTPTQYF
>TRBJ1-2|TRBV10-1|.|.
TGCGCCAGCAGTCCCCCCTACCCCGCAGGGGACAACTATGGCTACACCTTC
CASSPPYPAGDNYGYTF
>TRBJ1-5|TRBV28|TRBD1|.
TGTGCCAGCAGTTTATTAGAAGGGGGCAGGGTAGGACAGCCCCAGCATTTT
CASSLLEGGRVGQPQHF
>TRBJ1-2|TRBV2|TRBD1|.
TGTGCCAGCAGCGGGACAGGACCCTATGGCTACACCTTC
CASSGTGPYGYTF
>TRBJ2-1|TRBV4-2|TRBD2|.
TGTGCCAGCAGCCAAGCGTGGGCTAGCGGGAGGTCCGTCAATGAGCAGTTCTTC
CASSQAWASGRSVNEQFF
>TRBJ1-2|TRBV18|TRBD1|.
TGTGCCAGCTCACAAGGGGGCAACTATGGCTACACCTTC
CASSQGGNYGYTF
>TRBJ2-7|TRBV12-3/TRBV12-4|TRBD1|.
TGTGCCAGCAGGCGACAGGGGGCGCATGAGCAGTACTTC
CASRRQGAHEQYF
>TRBJ2-7|TRBV27|TRBD1|.
TGTGCCTCCCAACCTGGGGCAGGGGGCTCCTACGAGCAGTACTTC
CASQPGAGGSYEQYF
>TRBJ1-4|TRBV10-2|.|.
TGCGCCAGCAGTGAGTCTGGAGGGCGCGTTGAAAAACTGTTTTTT
CASSESGGRVEKLFF
>TRBJ1-5|TRBV30|.|.
TGTGCCTGGAAGCGGGGTGAGAGGCCCAATCAGCCCCAGCATTTT
CAWKRGERPNQPQHF
>TRBJ2-5|TRBV5-4|TRBD2|once
TGTGCCAGCAGCATGACTAGCGGGAGCCGGGAGACCCAGTACTTC
CASSMTSGSRETQYF
>TRBJ1-5|TRBV19|.|.
TGTGCCAGTGACCAGGGCTATAGCAATCAGCCCCAGCATTTT
CASDQGYSNQPQHF
>TRBJ1-1|TRBV4-2|TRBD1|few
TGTGCCTCAGAGGTGACAGGGGGCAACACTGAAGCTTTCTTT
CASEVTGGNTEAFF
>TRBJ2-1|TRBV9|.|.
TGTGCCAGCAGCACGGAGGGGATTGAGCAGTTCTTC
CASSTEGIEQFF
>TRBJ2-3|TRBV11-3|.|few
TGTGCCAGCAGCTTAGGAAGGAGGCCTTCGAGTAGCGTTCGCACAGATACGCAGTATTTT
CASSLGRRPSSSVRTDTQYF
>TRBJ2-3|TRBV2|.|.
TGTGCCAGCAGTCTCCAGGGTTACACAGATACGCAGTATTTT
CASSLQGYTDTQYF
>TRBJ2-1|TRBV5-4|TRBD2|.
TGTGCCAGCAGCTTGGGAATAGCGGGGTACAATGAGCAGTTCTTC
CASSLGIAGYNEQFF
>TRBJ2-7|TRBV11-2|TRBD2|.
TGTGCCAGCAGACCCGGGACTAGCGGCTCCTACGAGCAGTACTTC
CASRPGTSGSYEQYF
>TRBJ2-1|TRBV4-3|.|.
TGCGCCAGCAGCCAAGGGACAGACATATACAATGAGCAGTTCTTC
CASSQGTDIYNEQFF
>TRBJ2-1|TRBV3-1/TRBV3-2|.|once
TGTGCCAGCAGCCAAGCGGCGGGGAGAGCCAATGAGCAGTTCTTC
CASSQAAGRANEQFF
>TRBJ2-7|TRBV18|.|.
TGTGCCAGCTCTAACGGACTCTCCTACGAGCAGTACTTC
CASSNGLSYEQYF
>TRBJ1-1|TRBV5-6|.|.
TGTGCCAGCAGTACAGGGACGTTAGATGAAGCTTTCTTT
CASSTGTLDEAFF
>TRBJ2-1|TRBV4-1|TRBD2|.
TGCGCCAGCAGCCAAGCCCCTAATGCGGGAGGGCCCAATGAGCAGTTCTTC
CASSQAPNAGGPNEQFF
>TRBJ2-7|TRBV11-2|TRBD2|few
TGTGCCAGCAGCTTAGAGTTAGCGGGACTCTACGAGCAGTACTTC
CASSLELAGLYEQYF
>TRBJ2-7|TRBV2|TRBD1|.
TGTGCCAGCGGGACAGGGGGCGTCGAGCAGTACTTC
CASGTGGVEQYF
>TRBJ1-1|TRBV5-5|.|.
TGTGCCAGCAGCCCCTCCTGGGCCCCGAACACTGAAGCTTTCTTT
CASSPSWAPNTEAFF
>TRBJ2-7|TRBV4-1|.|.
TGCGCCAGCAGCCAAGTTGACGGGAGTCACTACGAGCAGTACTTC
CASSQVDGSHYEQYF
>TRBJ2-7|TRBV28|TRBD2|.
TGTGCCAGCAGTCCGCACCCGGGACTAGCGGGAGAAATCTGGTACGAGCAGTACTTC
CASSPHPGLAGEIWYEQYF
>TRBJ2-7|TRBV9|TRBD1|.
TGTGCCAGCAGCGTAGAACAGGGGTACGAGCAGTACTTC
CASSVEQGYEQYF
>TRBJ2-7|TRBV9|.|.
TGTGCCAGCAGCGAATTCCCAGCCGGGGACTACGAGCAGTACTTC
CASSEFPAGDYEQYF
>TRBJ1-4|TRBV29-1|.|.
TGCAGCGTTGGGGGATTGGATGGGGGCTCTGAAAAACTGTTTTTT
CSVGGLDGGSEKLFF
>TRBJ1-2|TRBV5-1|TRBD1|.
TGCGCCAGCAGCCCCTCCGGGACAGGGATCGACGTACCTCCTTACTTGCTTAACTATGGCTACACCTTC
CASSPSGTGIDVPPYLLNYGYTF
>TRBJ1-1|TRBV28|TRBD1|once
TGTGCCAGCAGCCCTCCGGGACAGGGTGAGAACACTGAAGCTTTCTTT
CASSPPGQGENTEAFF
>TRBJ1-4|TRBV28|TRBD1|.
TGTGCCAGCAGTTTAATCGGGGCAGGGGGCTATGCAACTAATGAAAAACTGTTTTTT
CASSLIGAGGYATNEKLFF
>TRBJ2-2|TRBV11-2|TRBD2|.
TGTGCCAGCAGCTTATGGGGTCTAGCGGGCACCGGGGAGCTGTTTTTT
CASSLWGLAGTGELFF
>TRBJ2-2|TRBV5-4|.|.
TGTGCCAGCAGCCGAAGCGGCTTGAACACCGGGGAGCTGTTTTTT
CASSRSGLNTGELFF
>TRBJ1-5|TRBV10-3|.|.
TGTGCCATCAGTGTGGAGAACAATCAGCCCCAGCATTTT
CAISVENNQPQHF
>TRBJ2-1|TRBV5-5|TRBD1|.
TGTGCCAGCAGCCAGTGGACAGGGAGCAATGAGCAGTTCTTC
CASSQWTGSNEQFF
>TRBJ2-1|TRBV3-1/TRBV3-2|TRBD2|once
TGTGCCAGCAGCCTAGCGGGAGGGCAGTTTGTTGAGCAGTTCTTC
CASSLAGGQFVEQFF
>TRBJ1-2|TRBV18|TRBD1|few
TGTGCCAGCTCACCCCCCGACAGGGCGGTGAGCGGCTACACCTTC
CASSPPDRAVSGYTF
>TRBJ2-1|TRBV4-1|.|.
TGCGCCAGCAGCCAAGATATGGGCATAAACAATGAGCAGTTCTTC
CASSQDMGINNEQFF
>TRBJ2-3|TRBV5-1|.|.
TGCGCCAGCAGCGGGGGGTCTCGGGGTATCACAGATACGCAGTATTTT
CASSGGSRGITDTQYF
>TRBJ2-1|TRBV6-6|.|.
TGTGCCAGCAGTGTACCAGAGAACGGGTACAATGAGCAGTTCTTC
CASSVPENGYNEQFF
>TRBJ2-7|TRBV7-2|TRBD2|.
TGTGCCAGCAGCTCTCGACTAGCGGGGGCTTTAGAGTACTTC
CASSSRLAGALEYF
>TRBJ1-3|TRBV5-4|TRBD1|.
TGTGCCAGCAGCCCCGGGACAGGGGCTGGAAACACCATATATTTT
CASSPGTGAGNTIYF
>TRBJ2-7|TRBV5-6|TRBD2|.
TGTGCCAGCAGCTTGGGGGGACGGGGGGTGCCCTACGAGCAGTACTTC
CASSLGGRGVPYEQYF
>TRBJ2-2|TRBV18|.|.
TGTGCCAGCTCACCGTGGCCAGGGTCAACAAAGGCCGGGGAGCTGTTTTTT
CASSPWPGSTKAGELFF
>TRBJ2-7|TRBV2|.|medium-sized
TGTGCCAGCACCTTGGGGGGTAACGAGCAGTACTTC
CASTLGGNEQYF
>TRBJ1-2|TRBV6-5|.|.
TGTGCCAGCAGTTCAGGGGCTAGTGGCTACACCTTC
CASSSGASGYTF
>TRBJ1-2|TRBV28|.|.
TGTGCCAGCATGGGGGGGGAATATGGCTACACCTTC
CASMGGEYGYTF
>TRBJ2-7|TRBV12-2|.|.
TGTGCAAGTCTCCGGGACACAGGTTGGTGGTGGGGCTCCTACGAGCAGTACTTC
CASLRDTGWWWGSYEQYF
>TRBJ1-5|TRBV28|TRBD1|.
TGTGCCAGCAGCCTGACAGGGGGCAATCAGCCCCAGCATTTT
CASSLTGGNQPQHF